Presented here are 18 T cell receptor beta chains from one specimen sequenced in a study of monozygotic twins with inflammatory bowel disease. TCRdb re-called the 5' RACE reads, yielding one record per CDR3 amino acid sequence without DNA. Its table records 170,000 or so distinct CDR3 sequences. Sequenced: blood. These receptors all come from a human donor with ulcerative colitis or Crohn's disease, or a healthy co-twin of an affected twin (not recorded which).

The chain employs TRBV6-5 and TRBJ1-2; no DNA is available, so the TRBD1 call from TCRdb remains unchecked. CDR3 size: 11 residues. Per the germline V gene, CDR1 is MNHEY and CDR2 is SVGAGI. The CDR3 here is CASSGQYGYTF.

The J gene is TRBJ2-2, the V gene TRBV5-5. The CDR3 has 13 residues. Germline values: CDR1 SGHKS, CDR2 YYEKEE (reference sequence). The chain's CDR3 is CASSLVPVGELFF.

This chain's CDR3 is CASSQDVRGLNTGELFF. This chain joins TRBV14 and TRBJ2-2; checking the TCRdb D call of TRBD1 is not possible without DNA. CDR3 size: 17 residues. Germline V gives CDR1 SGHDN, CDR2 FVKESK.

V and J are TRBV27 and TRBJ1-5; the D call of TRBD1 rests on TCRdb alone, since no DNA is present to check it. Germline CDR1 MNHEY, CDR2 SMNVEV (reference sequence). The CDR3 runs 15 residues. The CDR3 region is CASSPGTYSNQPQHF.

The chain links TRBV27 to TRBJ2-7; TCRdb's assignment of TRBD1 cannot be checked, as there is no DNA. Germline CDR1 is MNHEY and CDR2 is SMNVEV (reference sequence). The CDR3 consists of 15 residues. This CDR3 reads CASSLSPGQPYEQYF.

The rearrangement links TRBV12-3 or TRBV12-4 to TRBJ2-7. The CDR3 length is 13 residues. This chain's CDR3 is CASSFGVHYEQYF.

The chain uses TRBV3-1 and TRBJ1-1; TCRdb reports TRBD1, a call that lacks DNA to check it against. Germline CDR1 and CDR2: LGHDT and YNNKEL (reference sequence). The CDR3 is 14 amino acids. The CDR3 spells CASSRRQGGTEAFF. The full variable domain, completed using reference TRBV3-1 and TRBJ1-1, is DTAVSQTPKYLVTQMGNDKSIKCEQNLGHDTMYWYKQDSKKFLKIMFSYNNKELIINETVPNRFSPKSPDKAHLNLHINSLELGDSAVYFCASSRRQGGTEAFFGQGTRLTVV.

The chain employs TRBV5-1 and TRBJ2-1; with no DNA, the TCRdb D assignment of TRBD1 cannot be verified. The CDR3 loop spans 14 amino acids. Germline lookup yields CDR1 SGHRS and CDR2 YFSETQ. The CDR3 sequence is CASTPGTANNEQFF.

The chain uses TRBV20-1 and TRBJ2-7; TCRdb calls TRBD1, which cannot be checked without DNA. CDR1 is DFQATT, CDR2 SNEGSKA, per germline (reference sequence). The CDR3 consists of 13 residues. CDR3 loop: CSAQRGPSYEQYF.

V gene TRBV5-1 combines with J gene TRBJ2-3; TCRdb picks TRBD1, but there is no DNA to check that call. CDR1 SGHRS and CDR2 YFSETQ come from the germline V gene. The CDR3 consists of 15 residues. CDR3 region: CASSSGTGPTDTQYF.

The J gene is TRBJ2-2, the V gene TRBV7-9; TCRdb lists TRBD1, though no DNA is available to test this call. The CDR3 sequence is 16 residues long. From germline, CDR1 is SEHNR and CDR2 FQNEAQ (reference sequence). The CDR3: CASSQWRGMDTGELFF.

The CDR3 region is CASSPLGDRSDF. The rearrangement uses TRBV7-2 and TRBJ2-3; the TCRdb D gene call, TRBD1, has no DNA to confirm it. The length of the CDR3 is 12 residues. Per germline, CDR1 SGHTA and CDR2 FQGNSA.

The chain uses TRBV3-1 and TRBJ2-1; TCRdb's D call of TRBD1 is untestable without DNA. Germline values: CDR1 LGHDT, CDR2 YNNKEL (reference sequence). The CDR3 totals 14 residues. CDR3 protein: CASGKRGGYNEQFF.

The chain carries TRBV5-1 and TRBJ1-6; the D gene TCRdb calls, TRBD1, cannot be checked with no DNA. Per germline, CDR1 SGHRS and CDR2 YFSETQ. The CDR3 covers 15 residues. CDR3 protein: CASSLDGTQNSPLHF. The full variable domain, its missing parts supplied by reference TRBV5-1 and TRBJ1-6, is KAGVTQTPRYLIKTRGQQVTLSCSPISGHRSVSWYQQTPGQGLQFLFEYFSETQRNKGNFPGRFSGRQFSNSRSEMNVSTLELGDSALYLCASSLDGTQNSPLHFGNGTRLTVT.

V gene TRBV20-1 combines with J gene TRBJ1-5; TCRdb calls TRBD1, which cannot be checked without DNA. This CDR3 comprises 14 residues. Looked up from germline, CDR1 is DFQATT and CDR2 is SNEGSKA (reference sequence). The CDR3: CSASKQGKIQPQHF.

V usage is TRBV10-3 and J usage is TRBJ2-7; the D call of TRBD1 rests on TCRdb alone, since no DNA is present to check it. The CDR3 runs 14 residues. Germline V lookup: CDR1 ENHRY, CDR2 SYGVKD. The CDR3 sequence: CAISRTGGSHEQYF.

The chain links TRBV27 to TRBJ1-1. This CDR3 has 17 residues. Germline loops: CDR1 MNHEY, CDR2 SMNVEV (reference sequence). This CDR3 reads CASSLLVGQGGDTEAFF.

The chain employs TRBV7-2 and TRBJ1-6. The CDR3 runs 16 residues. The germline V gene encodes CDR1 SGHTA and CDR2 FQGNSA. The CDR3 region is CASSLLPGSYNSPLHF.